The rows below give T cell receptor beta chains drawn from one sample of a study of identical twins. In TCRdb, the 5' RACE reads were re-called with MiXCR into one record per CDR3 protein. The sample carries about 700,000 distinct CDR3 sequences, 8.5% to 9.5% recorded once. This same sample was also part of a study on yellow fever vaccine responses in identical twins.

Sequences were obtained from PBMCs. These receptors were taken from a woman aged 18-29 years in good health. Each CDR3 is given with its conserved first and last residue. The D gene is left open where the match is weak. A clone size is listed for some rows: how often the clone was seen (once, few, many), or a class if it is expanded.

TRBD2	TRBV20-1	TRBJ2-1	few	CSAREGGGFYNEQFF	TGCAGTGCTAGAGAGGGCGGGGGGTTTTACAATGAGCAGTTCTTC
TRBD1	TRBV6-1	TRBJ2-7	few	CASSWDSSGYEQYF	TGTGCCAGCAGCTGGGACAGTTCTGGCTACGAGCAGTACTTC
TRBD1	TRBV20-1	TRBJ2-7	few	CSAPRDRVREQYF	TGCAGTGCCCCCCGGGACAGGGTCCGCGAGCAGTACTTC
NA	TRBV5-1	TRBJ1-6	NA	CASSSGGFESPLHF	TGCGCCAGCAGCTCCGGAGGGTTTGAGTCACCCCTCCACTTT
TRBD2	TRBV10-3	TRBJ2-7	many	CAISDDRGEYEQYF	TGTGCCATCAGTGACGATCGGGGGGAATACGAGCAGTACTTC
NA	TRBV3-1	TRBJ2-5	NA	CASSHDGQETQYF	TGTGCCAGCAGCCATGACGGTCAAGAGACCCAGTACTTC
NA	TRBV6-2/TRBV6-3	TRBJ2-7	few	CASRTRIYEQYF	TGTGCCAGCAGGACCAGGATCTACGAGCAGTACTTC
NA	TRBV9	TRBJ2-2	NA	CASSVGSEWDTGELFF	TGTGCCAGCAGCGTAGGTAGCGAGTGGGACACCGGGGAGCTGTTTTTT
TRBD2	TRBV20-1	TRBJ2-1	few	CSAGGGLASEQFF	TGCAGTGCAGGAGGGGGACTAGCATCTGAGCAGTTCTTC
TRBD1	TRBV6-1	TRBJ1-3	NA	CASSGTGDSGNTIYF	TGTGCCAGCAGTGGGACAGGCGACTCTGGAAACACCATATATTTT
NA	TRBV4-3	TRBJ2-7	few	CASSPGRGLYEQYF	TGCGCCAGCAGCCCGGGACGAGGCCTCTACGAGCAGTACTTC
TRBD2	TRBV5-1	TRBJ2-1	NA	CASRRTSGEQFF	TGCGCCAGCAGACGGACTAGCGGGGAGCAGTTCTTC
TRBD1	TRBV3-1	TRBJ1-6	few	CASSRTGGSYNSPLHF	TGTGCCAGCAGCCGAACAGGGGGCTCCTATAATTCACCCCTCCACTTT
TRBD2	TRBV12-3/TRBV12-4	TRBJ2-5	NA	CASHPSASVAGYGETQYF	TGTGCCAGCCACCCCTCCGCCAGTGTAGCGGGTTATGGGGAGACCCAGTACTTC
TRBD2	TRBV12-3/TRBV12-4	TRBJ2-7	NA	CASSRRGTSSYEQYF	TGTGCCAGCAGCCGGCGGGGGACGAGCTCCTACGAGCAGTACTTC